This TCR beta chain was recorded in a study of blood T cell repertoires in COVID-19. Study details: Acute-phase and convalescent COVID-19 samples originated in the United States, Italy and Spain. In each case, the material was cDNA or gDNA derived from T cells, B-cell-depleted T cells, or PBMCs.

Per the original data handling: Researchers report that nucleated cell counts were estimated from reference gene primer amplification. Clones were read by immunoSEQ multiplex PCR, and TCRdb kept only the in-frame ones, dropping some. That table supplies the V and J calls and clone size; D and trimming were determined from the DNA. The top ten hold more than 1.4% of the sample, which has about 68,000 clones, approximately 86% seen once. This receptor was identified in a woman in her sixties with acute or convalescent COVID-19. The sample comprised peripheral blood.

The CDR3 loop is CAIRLAGELFF. In DNA form, the CDR3 reads TGTGCCATACGGTTGGCCGGGGAGCTGTTTTTT. The J gene is TRBJ2-2, the V gene TRBV6-6, with D hard to call. V lost 10 bases to trimming and J lost 6 bases, with 9 bases between them. The CDR3 has 11 residues. Germline CDR1 and CDR2: MNHNY and SVGAGI (reference sequence).